The 27 T cell receptor beta chains listed next were all sequenced from one sample in a study of OX40 agonist ivuxolimab in advanced cancers. Produced via immunoSEQ multiplex PCR; TCRdb's table is partial and in-frame only. The sample consists of over 85,000 clones, roughly nine tenths of them appearing once. The sequenced sample was CD4+ or CD8+ T cells sorted from blood, obtained in a trial of the OX40 agonist ivuxolimab. These receptors were collected from an adult with an advanced solid tumor such as melanoma, head and neck, liver or kidney cancer.

This clone has only one observation. V and J are TRBV19 and TRBJ2-1; TRBD1 might be the D (6 bases). Trimming left V 4 bases short and J 0 bases short, with 13 bases between. Looked up from germline, CDR1 is LNHDA and CDR2 is SQIVND (reference sequence). The CDR3 loop spans 16 amino acids. CDR3 sequence: CASSTSGVSSYNEQFF. The CDR3 nucleotides read TGTGCCAGTAGTACCTCAGGGGTCAGCTCCTACAATGAGCAGTTCTTC. The whole variable domain, remainder taken from reference TRBV19 and TRBJ2-1, is DGGITQSPKYLFRKEGQNVTLSCEQNLNHDAMYWYRQDPGQGLRLIYYSQIVNDFQKGDIAEGYSVSREKKESFPLTVTSAQKNPTAFYLCASSTSGVSSYNEQFFGPGTRLTVL.

The chain uses TRBV29-1 and TRBJ2-5, with D tentatively TRBD1 (6 bases). The germline V and J ends were trimmed by 6 bases and 5 bases, with 13 bases remaining between them. Germline lookup yields CDR1 SQVTM and CDR2 ANQGSEA. The CDR3 consists of 12 residues. The CDR3 coding sequence is TGCAGCGTGACAGGTTCAGTTGAGACCCAGTACTTC. It specifies CSVTGSVETQYF.

In the case of this clone: The junction departs from germline at one end; a sequencing error may be responsible. The rearrangement links TRBV28 to TRBJ2-5; the D gene is possibly TRBD1 (6 bases). The CDR3 sequence is 11 residues long. Germline values: CDR1 MDHEN, CDR2 SYDVKM. The CDR3 DNA reads as TGTGCCAGCAGTTTTACAGGGAGTATGGACTTC. This gives the protein CASSFTGSMDF.

This clone was recorded a few times. The genes are TRBV6-4 and TRBJ2-7, with 7 bases aligning to TRBD2. The V gene's germline CDR1 is MRHNA and CDR2 SNTAGT. The CDR3 length is 13 residues. The J segment lost 1 base and the V segment lost 6 bases, leaving 3 bases of the junction unmatched. CDR3 in amino acids: CASSGTTSYEQYF. The DNA for the CDR3 is TGTGCCAGCAGCGGGACTACTTCCTACGAGCAGTACTTC.

The chain is built from TRBV15 and TRBJ2-7, with D tentatively TRBD2 (5 bases). CDR1 is LNHNV and CDR2 is YYDKDF in the germline V gene (reference sequence). This CDR3 has 15 amino acids. V was pared by 1 base and J by 5 bases, with 15 bases between. CDR3 nucleotides: TGTGCCACCAGCAGAGCCTCGGCGGGCGGGCACGAGCAGTACTTC. Protein product: CATSRASAGGHEQYF.

The chain combines TRBV5-6 with TRBJ1-5, with D perhaps TRBD1 (5 bases). Trimming removed 7 bases at V and 1 base at J, with 15 bases between. The CDR3 runs to 15 residues. In germline, CDR1 is SGHDT, CDR2 YYEEEE. CDR3 sequence (DNA): TGTGCCAGCCGCCCGTGGGGCGCAAGCAATCAGCCCCAGCATTTT. Its protein is CASRPWGASNQPQHF.

This chain links TRBV5-4 with TRBJ2-6; no definite D call. The CDR3 is 14 amino acids. Trimming shortened V by 5 bases and J by 4 bases, and 10 bases separated the two germline ends. CDR1 and CDR2 (germline): SGHNT, YYREEE (reference sequence). The CDR3 loop reads CASRAAVGANVLTF. The CDR3 coding sequence is TGTGCCAGCAGGGCGGCGGTGGGGGCCAACGTCCTGACTTTC.

V gene TRBV7-8 combines with J gene TRBJ2-7, with a possible D match to TRBD1 (6 bases). The CDR3 is 16 amino acids. Trimming removed 0 bases from V and 0 bases from J, with 12 bases in between. CDR1 and CDR2 from the germline V gene are SGHVS and FQNEAQ. The CDR3 nucleotides are TGTGCCAGCAGCTTAGCCTTGACAGGTGGCTCCTACGAGCAGTACTTC. It codes for CASSLALTGGSYEQYF.

This clone was detected a few times. The chain carries TRBV7-2 and TRBJ1-5, with a possible D match to TRBD1 (5 bases). Trimming removed 0 bases at V and 7 bases at J, with 7 bases between. Germline assignment: CDR1 SGHTA and CDR2 FQGNSA. This CDR3 is 13 amino acids long. CDR3 sequence reads: CASSLAWGQPQHF. DNA of the CDR3: TGTGCCAGCAGCTTAGCCTGGGGGCAGCCCCAGCATTTT.

The V and J genes are TRBV19 and TRBJ1-3; D is unresolved. In germline, CDR1 is LNHDA, CDR2 SQIVND (reference sequence). The CDR3 totals 17 residues. The germline V and J ends were trimmed by 9 bases and 0 bases, with 21 bases remaining between them. Here the CDR3 reads CASAAGRLGLSGNTIYF. As DNA, the CDR3 is TGTGCCAGCGCTGCGGGCAGGCTTGGACTCTCTGGAAACACCATATATTTT.

The chain is built from TRBV19 and TRBJ1-5; 7 bases match TRBD1. J lost 2 bases, V lost 5 bases, and 6 bases had no gene match. This CDR3 has 15 residues. Germline loops: CDR1 LNHDA, CDR2 SQIVND (reference sequence). The CDR3 here is CASSSHRGGNQPQHF. For the CDR3, the DNA is TGTGCCAGTAGTTCACACAGGGGAGGCAATCAGCCCCAGCATTTT.

This chain joins TRBV14 and TRBJ2-7; TRBD2 aligns across 13 bases. After removal of 4 bases from V and 2 bases from J, the junction contained 2 bases not matched to a gene. There are 15 residues in the CDR3. CDR1 and CDR2 from the germline V gene are SGHDN and FVKESK. The CDR3 nucleotides read TGTGCCAGCAGCCCACTAGCGGGAGGGGCCTACGAGCAGTACTTC. It yields the protein CASSPLAGGAYEQYF. The complete variable domain, with remaining parts taken from reference TRBV14 and TRBJ2-7, reads EAGVTQFPSHSVIEKGQTVTLRCDPISGHDNLYWYRRVMGKEIKFLLHFVKESKQDESGMPNNRFLAERTGGTYSTLKVQPAELEDSGVYFCASSPLAGGAYEQYFGPGTRLTVT.

About this clone itself: This specimen includes other DNA sequences encoding the same CDR3. V usage is TRBV5-4 and J usage is TRBJ1-1; D gene uncertain. Germline loops: CDR1 SGHNT, CDR2 YYREEE (reference sequence). This CDR3 is 15 amino acids long. V dropped 4 bases and J dropped 0 bases, with 13 bases sitting between them. The CDR3, as DNA: TGTGCCAGCAGCCAGAGGACGGGAATGAACACTGAAGCTTTCTTT. It encodes CASSQRTGMNTEAFF.

The V gene is TRBV5-1, the J gene TRBJ2-7; maybe TRBD1 (6 bases). CDR1 is SGHRS and CDR2 is YFSETQ in the germline V gene. V gave up 3 bases and J gave up 6 bases, with 19 bases separating them. CDR3 length equals 15 residues. CDR3 residues: CASSSQGSVRGEQYF. CDR3 coding DNA: TGCGCCAGCAGCTCGCAGGGGTCCGTACGGGGCGAGCAGTACTTC.

This clone was seen once. This chain uses TRBV6-5 with TRBJ2-2, with 10 bases lining up with TRBD1. The CDR3 runs to 16 residues. Germline lookup yields CDR1 MNHEY and CDR2 SVGAGI. V lost 0 bases and J lost 6; bases outside the gene matches: 4. CDR3 DNA: TGTGCCAGCAGTTACTCCGGGACAGGGGTGGCCGGGGAGCTGTTTTTT. Residues: CASSYSGTGVAGELFF.

The rearrangement joins TRBV7-9 to TRBJ2-1; D call uncertain. The CDR3 has 13 amino acids. From germline, CDR1 is SEHNR and CDR2 FQNEAQ (reference sequence). V was clipped by 5 bases and J by 9 bases, with 14 bases between them. CDR3 DNA: TGTGCCAGCAGCCAGATCGGCACAATTGAGCAGTTCTTC. Residues: CASSQIGTIEQFF.

The chain recombines TRBV7-9 with TRBJ2-3, with D possibly TRBD1 on 6 matching bases. Trimming left V 5 bases short and J 2 bases short, with 14 bases between. The germline V gene has CDR1 SEHNR and CDR2 FQNEAQ (reference sequence). The CDR3 is 15 residues long. CDR3 residues: CASSLQGKSTDTQYF. CDR3 bases: TGTGCCAGCAGCCTACAGGGCAAATCCACAGATACGCAGTATTTT.

The chain joins TRBV18 to TRBJ2-4; no clear D gene. Germline-derived CDR1 and CDR2 are KGHSH and LQKENI. The ends were cut back, 3 bases at V and 0 bases at J, with 9 bases in the middle. The CDR3 is made up of 15 amino acids. Here the CDR3 DNA reads TGTGCCAGCTCACCTGGATCGGTAGCCAAAAACATTCAGTACTTC. Translated: CASSPGSVAKNIQYF. The full variable domain, completed using reference TRBV18 and TRBJ2-4, is NAGVMQNPRHLVRRRGQEARLRCSPMKGHSHVYWYRQLPEEGLKFMVYLQKENIIDESGMPKERFSAEFPKEGPSILRIQQVVRGDSAAYFCASSPGSVAKNIQYFGAGTRLSVL.

This chain uses TRBV28 with TRBJ1-5; 9 bases map to TRBD1. V trimming: 6 bases; J trimming: 7 bases; junction bases outside the gene matches: 10. Germline lookup yields CDR1 MDHEN and CDR2 SYDVKM. The CDR3 length is 15 residues. The chain's CDR3 is CASSRKGQGRQPQHF. The CDR3 DNA reads TGTGCCAGCAGCCGAAAGGGACAGGGACGGCAGCCCCAGCATTTT.

The chain recombines TRBV5-1 with TRBJ2-7, with 8 bases aligning to TRBD2. The germline CDR1 and CDR2 sequences are SGHRS and YFSETQ. V trimming: 4 bases; J trimming: 5 bases; junction bases outside the gene matches: 11. The CDR3 is made up of 15 amino acids. In DNA, the CDR3 is TGCGCCAGCAGCCTTGCAGCGGGGGCTATAGACGAGCAGTACTTC. As protein: CASSLAAGAIDEQYF.

This chain joins TRBV4-3 and TRBJ2-3; 7 nucleotides agree with TRBD2. The CDR3 contains 15 residues. CDR1 LGHNA and CDR2 YSLEER come from the germline V gene. V shed 3 bases, J shed 4 bases, and the junction held 7 bases outside the gene matches. CDR3 residues: CASSHGGSTADTQYF. CDR3 nucleotides: TGCGCCAGCAGCCACGGCGGGAGTACTGCAGATACGCAGTATTTT.

The chain combines TRBV5-4 with TRBJ2-2; 9 bases line up with TRBD2. The CDR3 extends over 17 amino acids. J was trimmed by 2 bases and V by 1 base; bases with no gene match: 6. Germline assignment: CDR1 SGHNT and CDR2 YYREEE (reference sequence). The CDR3: CASSLLAGGPNTGELFF. CDR3 coding DNA: TGTGCCAGCAGCTTGCTCGCGGGAGGGCCTAACACCGGGGAGCTGTTTTTT.

The rearrangement links TRBV11-3 to TRBJ2-1; TRBD2 matches at 14 bases. The CDR3 runs 16 residues. Germline CDR1 reads SGHNT; CDR2 reads YENEEA. V gave up 4 bases and J gave up 5 bases; unmatched junction bases: 4. Here the CDR3 reads CASSSGLAGGNNEQFF. CDR3 DNA: TGTGCCAGCAGCTCAGGACTAGCGGGAGGCAACAATGAGCAGTTCTTC. The full variable domain, completed using reference TRBV11-3 and TRBJ2-1, is EAGVVQSPRYKIIEKKQPVAFWCNPISGHNTLYWYLQNLGQGPELLIRYENEEAVDDSQLPKDRFSAERLKGVDSTLKIQPAELGDSAVYLCASSSGLAGGNNEQFFGPGTRLTVL.

The chain uses TRBV6-5 and TRBJ2-7, with unresolved D. Trimming took off 7 bases at V and 3 bases at J, with 7 bases between the two ends. Per the germline V gene, CDR1 is MNHEY and CDR2 is SVGAGI. The CDR3 runs to 11 residues. CDR3 sequence (DNA): TGTGCCAGCAACTCTGTCTACGAGCAGTACTTC. It codes for CASNSVYEQYF.

This rearrangement joins TRBV15 to TRBJ2-5; 8 bases are shared with TRBD1. This CDR3 comprises 15 residues. Germline CDR1 is LNHNV and CDR2 is YYDKDF (reference sequence). The V segment lost 6 bases and the J segment 1 base; nucleotides outside the gene matches: 7. CDR3 nucleotides: TGTGCCACCAGTCCCGGACAGGGCCTCCAAGAGACCCAGTACTTC. This gives the protein CATSPGQGLQETQYF.

The V gene is TRBV6-1, the J gene TRBJ2-1; 15 nucleotides match TRBD2. V shed 10 bases and J 7 bases; nucleotides not matched to a gene: 8. The CDR3 spans 15 residues. The germline V gene encodes CDR1 MNHNS and CDR2 SASEGT. This chain's CDR3 is CAIRTSGRATNEQFF. The CDR3 DNA sequence: TGTGCCATCAGGACTAGCGGGAGGGCCACGAATGAGCAGTTCTTC.

This chain uses TRBV7-3 with TRBJ2-2; 7 bases fit TRBD1. The CDR3 contains 16 residues. Germline V gene data show CDR1 as SGHTA and CDR2 as FQGTGA. The V segment lost 1 base and the J segment 0 bases; nucleotides outside the gene matches: 2. The CDR3 loop is CASSLRDSANTGELFF. The CDR3 bases are TGTGCCAGCAGCTTAAGGGACAGTGCGAACACCGGGGAGCTGTTTTTT.